The rows below give T cell receptor beta chains drawn from one sample of a study of cytomegalovirus exposure and HLA in healthy donors. Clones were read by immunoSEQ multiplex PCR, and TCRdb kept only the in-frame ones, dropping some. This table holds about 170,000 clones, approximately 81% found once. Sample: PBMCs. The receptors stem from a young woman in good health and CMV-seronegative. CDR3s include the opening cysteine and the closing phenylalanine or tryptophan. D genes are given only for firm matches. Only part of the rows carry a size: once, few, many, or a class if the clone is expanded.

CDR3aa: CASSLGGLGSETQYF
CDR3nt: TGTGCCAGCAGCTTAGGAGGACTGGGTAGCGAGACCCAGTACTTC
v_gene: TRBV7-8
d_gene: .
j_gene: TRBJ2-5
abundance: .

CDR3aa: CASSLSAGTNTGELFF
CDR3nt: TGTGCCAGCAGCTTGTCAGCGGGGACGAACACCGGGGAGCTGTTTTTT
v_gene: TRBV5-8
d_gene: TRBD2
j_gene: TRBJ2-2
abundance: once

CDR3aa: CASSGDSFSGKLFF
CDR3nt: TGTGCCAGCAGCGGGGACAGTTTTAGTGGAAAACTGTTTTTT
v_gene: TRBV5-4
d_gene: TRBD1
j_gene: TRBJ1-4
abundance: .

CDR3aa: CASSLVVRGPGELFF
CDR3nt: TGTGCCAGCAGCTTAGTCGTCAGGGGCCCCGGGGAGCTGTTTTTT
v_gene: TRBV7-9
d_gene: .
j_gene: TRBJ2-2
abundance: .

CDR3aa: CASGLGLAGGSPGELFF
CDR3nt: TGTGCTAGTGGTTTAGGGCTAGCGGGAGGTAGTCCCGGGGAGCTGTTTTTT
v_gene: TRBV12-5
d_gene: TRBD2
j_gene: TRBJ2-2
abundance: .

CDR3aa: CASSLDRNTEAFF
CDR3nt: TGTGCCAGCAGCTTAGACAGAAACACTGAAGCTTTCTTT
v_gene: TRBV5-4
d_gene: .
j_gene: TRBJ1-1
abundance: .

CDR3aa: CASSFALFIGQAHSGTGELFF
CDR3nt: TGTGCCAGCAGCTTTGCGCTATTCATTGGACAGGCACATTCTGGAACCGGGGAGCTGTTTTTT
v_gene: TRBV12-1
d_gene: .
j_gene: TRBJ2-2
abundance: .

CDR3aa: CAWASGAPYEQYF
CDR3nt: TGTGCCTGGGCTAGCGGAGCCCCCTACGAGCAGTACTTC
v_gene: TRBV30
d_gene: TRBD2
j_gene: TRBJ2-7
abundance: .

CDR3aa: CASSTRGLYTEAFF
CDR3nt: TGTGCCAGCAGCACAAGGGGGCTGTACACTGAAGCTTTCTTT
v_gene: TRBV7-9
d_gene: TRBD1
j_gene: TRBJ1-1
abundance: .

CDR3aa: CASSIRARQGQPQHF
CDR3nt: TGTGCCAGTAGTATAAGGGCCCGACAGGGACAGCCCCAGCATTTT
v_gene: TRBV19
d_gene: TRBD1
j_gene: TRBJ1-5
abundance: .

CDR3aa: CASSPGGLTSSYEQYF
CDR3nt: TGCGCCAGCAGTCCAGGGGGCCTCACCAGCTCCTACGAGCAGTACTTC
v_gene: TRBV10-2
d_gene: TRBD1
j_gene: TRBJ2-7
abundance: .

CDR3aa: CASSLALAPPNEQFF
CDR3nt: TGTGCCAGCAGCTTAGCACTAGCCCCCCCCAATGAGCAGTTCTTC
v_gene: TRBV7-9
d_gene: .
j_gene: TRBJ2-1
abundance: .

CDR3aa: CASSRSSGEQYF
CDR3nt: TGTGCCAGTAGCCGGTCTTCGGGCGAGCAGTACTTC
v_gene: TRBV19
d_gene: .
j_gene: TRBJ2-7
abundance: .

CDR3aa: CASEQGSEQYF
CDR3nt: TGTGCCAGCGAACAGGGAAGCGAGCAGTACTTC
v_gene: TRBV25-1
d_gene: .
j_gene: TRBJ2-7
abundance: .

CDR3aa: CASNVRTGGGYTF
CDR3nt: TGTGCCAGCAATGTCAGGACAGGGGGAGGCTACACCTTC
v_gene: TRBV28
d_gene: TRBD1
j_gene: TRBJ1-2
abundance: .

CDR3aa: CASSVTSGSLLGNEQFF
CDR3nt: TGTGCCAGCAGCGTTACTAGCGGGAGTCTTTTGGGGAATGAGCAGTTCTTC
v_gene: TRBV7-2
d_gene: TRBD2
j_gene: TRBJ2-1
abundance: .

CDR3aa: CASSVAGGPYNEQFF
CDR3nt: TGTGCCAGCAGTGTAGCGGGAGGGCCCTACAATGAGCAGTTCTTC
v_gene: TRBV2
d_gene: TRBD2
j_gene: TRBJ2-1
abundance: few

CDR3aa: CASSPRGQGGNEQFF
CDR3nt: TGTGCCAGCTCACCGAGGGGACAGGGGGGAAATGAGCAGTTCTTC
v_gene: TRBV18
d_gene: TRBD1
j_gene: TRBJ2-1
abundance: .

CDR3aa: CASSLGQYYEQYF
CDR3nt: TGCGCCAGCAGCTTGGGACAGTACTACGAGCAGTACTTC
v_gene: TRBV5-1
d_gene: .
j_gene: TRBJ2-7
abundance: .

CDR3aa: CASSETGSLYNEQFF
CDR3nt: TGTGCCAGCAGTGAAACCGGGAGTCTCTACAATGAGCAGTTCTTC
v_gene: TRBV6-4
d_gene: .
j_gene: TRBJ2-1
abundance: .

CDR3aa: CATCFLSGPREQYF
CDR3nt: TGTGCCACCTGTTTCTTGAGCGGCCCTCGGGAGCAGTACTTC
v_gene: TRBV9
d_gene: .
j_gene: TRBJ2-7
abundance: few

CDR3aa: CAISESTVTGGETQYF
CDR3nt: TGTGCCATCAGTGAGTCGACTGTGACAGGGGGAGAGACCCAGTACTTC
v_gene: TRBV10-3
d_gene: TRBD1
j_gene: TRBJ2-5
abundance: few

CDR3aa: CASSQDLSTEAFF
CDR3nt: TGCGCCAGCAGCCAAGACCTCAGCACTGAAGCTTTCTTT
v_gene: TRBV4-3
d_gene: .
j_gene: TRBJ1-1
abundance: .

CDR3aa: CASTPLSGRVEDTQYF
CDR3nt: TGTGCCAGCACGCCACTAAGCGGGAGGGTGGAAGATACGCAGTATTTT
v_gene: TRBV7-8
d_gene: TRBD2
j_gene: TRBJ2-3
abundance: few

CDR3aa: CASSLRGGVTGQYF
CDR3nt: TGTGCCAGCAGCCTTCGGGGGGGAGTTACGGGGCAGTACTTC
v_gene: TRBV28
d_gene: TRBD2
j_gene: TRBJ2-7
abundance: .

CDR3aa: CASSIGQTPGTF
CDR3nt: TGTGCCAGTAGTATAGGACAGACCCCTGGCACCTTC
v_gene: TRBV19
d_gene: .
j_gene: TRBJ1-2
abundance: .